A selection of T cell receptor beta chains follows, all from one sample in a study of cytotoxic CD8 clonotypes in ibrutinib-treated CLL. Measured with immunoSEQ multiplex PCR; TCRdb has only the in-frame clones, and not every one. In the table there are about 25,000 clones, over 65% of which are singletons. The sample consisted of PBMCs, taken after 12 months of ibrutinib treatment. Source of these receptors: a human donor with chronic lymphocytic leukemia. CDR3s leave out the opening cysteine and the closing phenylalanine or tryptophan. Fields, in order: V gene, J gene, clone size, CDR3 protein. Clone size is not always given. Where it is, it says once, few, many or a class for expanded clones.

TRBV11-2	TRBJ2-5	NA	ASSSRGGYQETQY
TRBV19	TRBJ2-6	NA	ASTPAGANVLT
TRBV19	TRBJ1-1	few	ASIPHRGTEAF
TRBV10-3	TRBJ1-2	NA	ATREQGVYGYT
TRBV28	TRBJ1-2	NA	ASSEFRQGIYGYT
TRBV18	TRBJ1-2	NA	ASSLQGAGGYT
TRBV6-6	TRBJ2-7	NA	ASSAPGSGSYEQY
TRBV19	TRBJ1-2	once	ASTMGAGAFYGYT
TRBV5-1	TRBJ2-3	once	ASTGGGQGDTQY
TRBV4-2	TRBJ2-7	NA	ASSRKLAMGADSYEQY
TRBV9	TRBJ1-1	NA	ASSVRQENTEAF
TRBV5-4	TRBJ1-2	NA	ASSLGGQGDYGYT
TRBV6-6	TRBJ2-7	few	ASTPGGGEQY
TRBV29-1	TRBJ2-6	NA	SVDGSGANVLT
TRBV28	TRBJ2-3	once	ASSPLAGEGTDTQY
TRBV7-6	TRBJ2-5	NA	ASSSIGGLAGETQY
TRBV10-1	TRBJ2-2	few	ARPTGELF
TRBV19	TRBJ1-3	NA	ASTPDGGNTIY
TRBV29-1	TRBJ2-5	NA	SVDPRTSGGFRWETQY
TRBV6-6	TRBJ2-1	NA	ASSYGTGMAYNEQF
TRBV6-5	TRBJ2-1	NA	ASSYSDLYNEQF
TRBV4-3	TRBJ2-7	NA	ASSQEGTSSLYEQY
TRBV6-5	TRBJ1-1	few	ASSTDRNTEAF
TRBV5-5	TRBJ1-2	NA	ASSPYSYGYT
TRBV18	TRBJ2-5	NA	ASSPQGTGETQY
TRBV19	TRBJ2-1	medium-sized	ASSLTWGAYNEQF
TRBV29-1	TRBJ2-6	NA	SVQTGGSSSGANVLT
TRBV27	TRBJ1-5	NA	ASGSGIVSNQPQH
TRBV15	TRBJ1-2	NA	ATSRERGEGYT